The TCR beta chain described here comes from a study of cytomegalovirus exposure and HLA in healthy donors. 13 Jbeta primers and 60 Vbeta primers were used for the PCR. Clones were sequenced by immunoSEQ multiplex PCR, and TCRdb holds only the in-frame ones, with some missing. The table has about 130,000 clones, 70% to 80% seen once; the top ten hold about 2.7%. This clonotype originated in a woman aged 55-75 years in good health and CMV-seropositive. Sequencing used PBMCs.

The CDR3 protein is CASSSQHISGSSGYTF. CDR3 DNA sequence: TGTGCCAGCTCATCCCAGCATATCTCAGGGTCTTCTGGCTACACCTTC. The chain recombines TRBV18 with TRBJ1-2, with D perhaps matching TRBD1 (5 bases). Trimming shortened V by 5 bases and J by 7 bases, and 23 bases separated the two germline ends. Germline V gene sequence: CDR1 KGHSH, CDR2 LQKENI. This CDR3 has 16 residues.